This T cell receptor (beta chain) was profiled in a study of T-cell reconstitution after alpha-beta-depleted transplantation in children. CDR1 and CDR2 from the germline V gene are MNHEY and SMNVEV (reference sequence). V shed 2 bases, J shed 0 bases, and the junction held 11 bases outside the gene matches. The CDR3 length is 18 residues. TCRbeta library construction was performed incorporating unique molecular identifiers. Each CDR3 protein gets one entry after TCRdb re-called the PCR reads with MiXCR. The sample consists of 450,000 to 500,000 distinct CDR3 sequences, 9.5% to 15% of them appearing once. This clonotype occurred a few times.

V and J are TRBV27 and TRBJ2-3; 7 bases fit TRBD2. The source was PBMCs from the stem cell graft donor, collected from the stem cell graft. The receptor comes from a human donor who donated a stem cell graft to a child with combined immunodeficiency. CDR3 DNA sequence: TGTGCCAGCAGTTTAGGGCTTAGGGACTACCTAAGCACAGATACGCAGTATTTT. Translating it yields CASSLGLRDYLSTDTQYF.